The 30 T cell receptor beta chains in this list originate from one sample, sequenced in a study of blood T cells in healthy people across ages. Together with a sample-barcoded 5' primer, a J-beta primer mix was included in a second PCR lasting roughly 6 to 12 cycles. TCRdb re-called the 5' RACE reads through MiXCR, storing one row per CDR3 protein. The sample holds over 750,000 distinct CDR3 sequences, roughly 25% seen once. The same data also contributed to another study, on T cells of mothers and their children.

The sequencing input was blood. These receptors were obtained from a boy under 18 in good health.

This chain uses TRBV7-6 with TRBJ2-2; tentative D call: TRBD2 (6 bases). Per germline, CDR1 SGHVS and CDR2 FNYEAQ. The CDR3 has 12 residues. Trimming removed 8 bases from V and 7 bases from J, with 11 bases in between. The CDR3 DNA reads TGTGCCAGCGCGTTGGAGGGCGGGGAGCTGTTTTTT. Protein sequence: CASALEGGELFF.

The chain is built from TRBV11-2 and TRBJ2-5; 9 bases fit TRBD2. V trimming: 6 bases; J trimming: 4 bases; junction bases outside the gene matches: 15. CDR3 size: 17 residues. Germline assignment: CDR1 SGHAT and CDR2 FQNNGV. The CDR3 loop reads CASSRGLGGGVSETQYF. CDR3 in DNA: TGTGCCAGCAGTCGAGGACTGGGCGGGGGGGTTTCAGAGACCCAGTACTTC. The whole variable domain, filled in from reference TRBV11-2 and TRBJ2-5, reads EAGVAQSPRYKIIEKRQSVAFWCNPISGHATLYWYQQILGQGPKLLIQFQNNGVVDDSQLPKDRFSAERLKGVDSTLKIQPAKLEDSAVYLCASSRGLGGGVSETQYFGPGTRLLVL.

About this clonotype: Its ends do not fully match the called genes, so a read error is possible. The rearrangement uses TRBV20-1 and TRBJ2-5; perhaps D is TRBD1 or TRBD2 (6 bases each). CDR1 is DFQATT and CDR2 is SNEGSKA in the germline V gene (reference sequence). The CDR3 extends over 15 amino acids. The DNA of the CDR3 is TGCAGTGCTAGAGACTCCTCGGGGGCTGTGGAGACCCTGTACTTC. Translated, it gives CSARDSSGAVETLYF.

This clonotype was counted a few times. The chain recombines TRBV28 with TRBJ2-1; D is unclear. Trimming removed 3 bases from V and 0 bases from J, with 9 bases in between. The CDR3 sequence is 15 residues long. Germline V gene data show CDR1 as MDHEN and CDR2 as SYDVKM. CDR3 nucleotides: TGTGCCAGCAGTTTTTTGGAAAGCTCCTACAATGAGCAGTTCTTC. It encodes CASSFLESSYNEQFF.

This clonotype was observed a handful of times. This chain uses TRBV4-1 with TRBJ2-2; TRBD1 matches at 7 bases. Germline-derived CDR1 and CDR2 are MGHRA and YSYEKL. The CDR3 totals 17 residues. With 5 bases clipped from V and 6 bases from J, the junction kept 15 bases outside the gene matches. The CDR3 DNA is TGCGCCAGCAGCTATAGACAGGGTTATAATACGGCCGGGGAGCTGTTTTTT. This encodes CASSYRQGYNTAGELFF.

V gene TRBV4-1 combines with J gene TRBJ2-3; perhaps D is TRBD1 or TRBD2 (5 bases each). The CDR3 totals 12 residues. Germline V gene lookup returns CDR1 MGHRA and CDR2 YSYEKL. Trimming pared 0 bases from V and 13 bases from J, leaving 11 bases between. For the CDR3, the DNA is TGCGCCAGCAGCCAAGATGGGGGAATTGAGTATTTT. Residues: CASSQDGGIEYF.

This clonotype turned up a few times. This CDR3 reads CASSQGGIHGYTF. DNA for the CDR3: TGTGCCAGCAGTCAGGGGGGTATACACGGCTACACCTTC. This chain joins TRBV27 and TRBJ1-2, with 7 bases that match TRBD1. V gave up 5 bases and J gave up 8 bases; unmatched junction bases: 8. Germline V gene sequence: CDR1 MNHEY, CDR2 SMNVEV (reference sequence). The CDR3 covers 13 residues.

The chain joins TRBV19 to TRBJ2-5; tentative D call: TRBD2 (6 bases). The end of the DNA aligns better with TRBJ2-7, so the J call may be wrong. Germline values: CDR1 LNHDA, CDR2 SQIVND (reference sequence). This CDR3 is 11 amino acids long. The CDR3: CASIGGAEQYF. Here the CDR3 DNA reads TGTGCCAGTATTGGAGGGGCCGAGCAGTACTTC.

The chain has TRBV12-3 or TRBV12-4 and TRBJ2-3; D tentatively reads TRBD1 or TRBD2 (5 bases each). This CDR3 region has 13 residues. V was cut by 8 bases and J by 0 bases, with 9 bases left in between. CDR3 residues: CASEGKSTDTQYF. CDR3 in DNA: TGTGCCAGCGAGGGGAAGAGCACAGATACGCAGTATTTT.

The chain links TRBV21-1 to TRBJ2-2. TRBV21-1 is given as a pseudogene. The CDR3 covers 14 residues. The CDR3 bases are TGTGCCAGCAGCCAAGAGCGCCAGTTCGGGGAGCTGTTTTTT. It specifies CASSQERQFGELFF.

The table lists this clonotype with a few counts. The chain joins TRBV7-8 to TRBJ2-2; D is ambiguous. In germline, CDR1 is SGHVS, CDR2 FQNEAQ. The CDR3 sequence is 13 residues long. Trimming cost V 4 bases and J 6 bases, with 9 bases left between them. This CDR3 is CASSSMVPGELFF. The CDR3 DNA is TGTGCCAGCAGCTCCATGGTCCCCGGGGAGCTGTTTTTT.

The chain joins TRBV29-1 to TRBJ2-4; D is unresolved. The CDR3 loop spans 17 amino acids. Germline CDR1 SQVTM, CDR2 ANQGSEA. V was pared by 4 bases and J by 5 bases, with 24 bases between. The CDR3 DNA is TGCAGCGTTGTGAAACGCGTAACCGGGTTGCTGGAAAACATTCAGTACTTC. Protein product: CSVVKRVTGLLENIQYF.

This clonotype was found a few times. The CDR3, as DNA: TGTGCCAGCAGTTTATTGGCTAGCGGAACCCTAAACTATGAGCAGTTCTTC. Encoded protein: CASSLLASGTLNYEQFF. The gene calls are TRBV28 and TRBJ2-1; TRBD2 aligns across 7 bases. The CDR3 runs to 17 residues. CDR1 MDHEN and CDR2 SYDVKM come from the germline V gene. V was pared by 1 base and J by 8 bases, with 14 bases of the junction left unmatched.

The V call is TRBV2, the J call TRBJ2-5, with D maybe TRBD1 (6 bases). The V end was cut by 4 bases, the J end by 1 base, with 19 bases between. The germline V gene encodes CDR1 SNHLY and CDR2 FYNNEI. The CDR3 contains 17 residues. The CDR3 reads CASSVELRTVIQETQYF. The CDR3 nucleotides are TGTGCCAGCAGTGTTGAACTTAGGACAGTGATCCAAGAGACCCAGTACTTC.

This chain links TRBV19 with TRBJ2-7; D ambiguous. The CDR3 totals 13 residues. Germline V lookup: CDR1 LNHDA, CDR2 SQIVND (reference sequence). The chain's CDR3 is CATSAGISYEQYF. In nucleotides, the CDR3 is TGTGCGACCTCGGCCGGTATCTCTTACGAGCAGTACTTC.

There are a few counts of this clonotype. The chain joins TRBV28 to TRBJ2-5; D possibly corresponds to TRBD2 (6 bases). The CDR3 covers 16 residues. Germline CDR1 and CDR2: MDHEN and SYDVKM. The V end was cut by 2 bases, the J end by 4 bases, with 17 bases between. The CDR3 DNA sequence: TGTGCCAGCAGTTTAGGAGGGCAGGGCAATCGAGAGACCCAGTACTTC. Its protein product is CASSLGGQGNRETQYF.

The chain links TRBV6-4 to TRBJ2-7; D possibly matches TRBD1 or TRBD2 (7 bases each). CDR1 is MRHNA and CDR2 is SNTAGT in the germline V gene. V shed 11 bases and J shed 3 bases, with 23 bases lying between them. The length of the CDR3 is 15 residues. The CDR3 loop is CAPKVGGGLVYEQYF. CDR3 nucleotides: TGTGCCCCCAAGGTGGGAGGGGGCCTGGTCTACGAGCAGTACTTC.

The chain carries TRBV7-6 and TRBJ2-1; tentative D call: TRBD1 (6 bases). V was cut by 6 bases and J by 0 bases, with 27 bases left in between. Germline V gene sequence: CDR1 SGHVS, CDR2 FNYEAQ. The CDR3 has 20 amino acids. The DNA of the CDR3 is TGTGCCAGCAGTTTAACAGGGAAACCTCTGTATTTGGGCTCCTACAATGAGCAGTTCTTC. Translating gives CASSLTGKPLYLGSYNEQFF.

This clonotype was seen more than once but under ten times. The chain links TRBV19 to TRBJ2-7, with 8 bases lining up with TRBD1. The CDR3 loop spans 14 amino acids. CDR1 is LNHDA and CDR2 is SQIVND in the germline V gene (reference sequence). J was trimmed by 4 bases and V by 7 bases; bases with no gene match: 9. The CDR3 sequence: CASNERDRTYEQYF. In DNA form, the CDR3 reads TGTGCCAGTAACGAACGGGACAGGACTTACGAGCAGTACTTC.

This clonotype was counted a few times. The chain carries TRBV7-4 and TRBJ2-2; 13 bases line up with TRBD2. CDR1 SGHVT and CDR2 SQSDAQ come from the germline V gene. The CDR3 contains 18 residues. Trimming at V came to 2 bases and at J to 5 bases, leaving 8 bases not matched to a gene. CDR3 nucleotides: TGTGCCAGCAGCTTATCCGGGACTAGCGGGACGGGGACCGGGGAGCTGTTTTTT. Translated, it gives CASSLSGTSGTGTGELFF.

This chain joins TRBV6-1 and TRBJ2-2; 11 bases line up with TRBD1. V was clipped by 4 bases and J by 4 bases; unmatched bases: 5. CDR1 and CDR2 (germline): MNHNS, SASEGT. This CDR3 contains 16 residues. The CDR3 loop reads CASSAGQGAATGELFF. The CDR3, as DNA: TGTGCCAGCAGTGCCGGACAGGGGGCCGCCACCGGGGAGCTGTTTTTT.

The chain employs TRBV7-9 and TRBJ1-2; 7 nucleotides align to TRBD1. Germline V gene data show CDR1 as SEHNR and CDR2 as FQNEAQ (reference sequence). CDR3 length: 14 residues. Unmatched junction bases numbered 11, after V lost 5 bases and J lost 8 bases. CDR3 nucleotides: TGTGCCAGCAGCGCCCTAGGGGGCGCCGGGGGCTACACCTTC. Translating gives CASSALGGAGGYTF. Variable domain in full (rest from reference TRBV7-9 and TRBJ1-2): DTGVSQNPRHKITKRGQNVTFRCDPISEHNRLYWYRQTLGQGPEFLTYFQNEAQLEKSRLLSDRFSAERPKGSFSTLEIQRTEQGDSAMYLCASSALGGAGGYTFGSGTRLTVV.

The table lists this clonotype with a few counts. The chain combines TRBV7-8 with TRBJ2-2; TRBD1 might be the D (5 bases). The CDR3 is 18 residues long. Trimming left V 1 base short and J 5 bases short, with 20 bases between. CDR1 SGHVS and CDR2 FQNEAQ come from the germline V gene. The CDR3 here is CASSLVPGVTGTTGELFF. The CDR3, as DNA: TGTGCCAGCAGCTTAGTTCCCGGCGTAACAGGAACAACCGGGGAGCTGTTTTTT.

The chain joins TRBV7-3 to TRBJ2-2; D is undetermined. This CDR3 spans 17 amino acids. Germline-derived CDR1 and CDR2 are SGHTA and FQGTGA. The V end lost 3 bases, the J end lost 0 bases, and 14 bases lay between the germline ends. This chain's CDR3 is CASSLTPDEANTGELFF. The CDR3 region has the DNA TGTGCCAGCAGCTTGACGCCGGACGAGGCGAACACCGGGGAGCTGTTTTTT.

The CDR3 DNA reads TGTGCCAGCAGTCTACCAGTGGGGCCCCTCCACTTT. Residues: CASSLPVGPLHF. This chain uses TRBV28 with TRBJ1-6; D gene uncertain. Trimming shortened V by 5 bases and J by 13 bases, and 12 bases separated the two germline ends. The CDR3 runs to 12 residues. Per the germline V gene, CDR1 is MDHEN and CDR2 is SYDVKM.

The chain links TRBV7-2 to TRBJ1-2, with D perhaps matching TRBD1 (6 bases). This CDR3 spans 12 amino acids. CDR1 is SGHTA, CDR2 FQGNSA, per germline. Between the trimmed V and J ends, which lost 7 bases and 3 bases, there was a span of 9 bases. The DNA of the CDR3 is TGTGCCAGCAATACAGGGTACTATGGCTACACCTTC. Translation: CASNTGYYGYTF. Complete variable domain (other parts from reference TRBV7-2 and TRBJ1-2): GAGVSQSPSNKVTEKGKDVELRCDPISGHTALYWYRQSLGQGLEFLIYFQGNSAPDKSGLPSDRFSAERTGGSVSTLTIQRTQQEDSAVYLCASNTGYYGYTFGSGTRLTVV.

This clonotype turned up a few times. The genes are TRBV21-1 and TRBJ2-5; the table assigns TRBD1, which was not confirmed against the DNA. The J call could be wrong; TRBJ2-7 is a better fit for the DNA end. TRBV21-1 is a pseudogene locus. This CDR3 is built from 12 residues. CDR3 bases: TGTGCCGGCGCCGGGCAGACCTACGAGCAGTACTTC. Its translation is CAGAGQTYEQYF.

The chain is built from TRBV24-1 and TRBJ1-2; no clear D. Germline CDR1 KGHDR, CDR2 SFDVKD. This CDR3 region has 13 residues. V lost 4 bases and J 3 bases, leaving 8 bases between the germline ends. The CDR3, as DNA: TGTGCCACCAGTGAGGACGGGTACTATGGCTACACCTTC. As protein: CATSEDGYYGYTF.

The CDR3 sequence is CASSPAPDTQYF. CDR3 nucleotides: TGTGCCAGCAGCCCCGCACCAGATACGCAGTATTTT. The chain is built from TRBV7-9 and TRBJ2-3; D is undetermined. CDR1 is SEHNR, CDR2 FQNEAQ, per germline (reference sequence). Between the trimmed V and J ends, which lost 5 bases and 4 bases, there was a span of 7 bases. This CDR3 is 12 amino acids long.

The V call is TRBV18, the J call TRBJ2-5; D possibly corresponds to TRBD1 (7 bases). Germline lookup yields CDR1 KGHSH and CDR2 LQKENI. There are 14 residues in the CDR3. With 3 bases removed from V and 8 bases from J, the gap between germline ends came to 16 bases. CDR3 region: CASSPGGQKGTQYF. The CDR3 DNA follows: TGTGCCAGCTCACCGGGGGGACAGAAAGGAACCCAGTACTTC.